The present T cell receptor beta chain was sequenced within a study of T cells after yellow fever vaccination. The CDR3 has 13 residues. V was trimmed by 5 bases and J by 4 bases, leaving 8 bases between them. CDR1 and CDR2 from the germline V gene are SGHTA and FQGNSA. This clonotype appeared many times. TCRdb processed the 5' RACE reads anew with MiXCR; each CDR3 protein has one entry. This table holds a few hundred thousand distinct CDR3 sequences, roughly a sixth found once. This receptor was identified in a man aged 18 to 29 who received the YFV17D yellow fever vaccine. This specimen was PBMCs, taken before the yellow fever booster vaccination. The chain links TRBV7-2 to TRBJ2-2; D remains ambiguous. The CDR3 loop reads CASSLLVTGELFF. CDR3 in DNA: TGTGCCAGCAGCCTTTTAGTCACCGGGGAGCTGTTTTTT.